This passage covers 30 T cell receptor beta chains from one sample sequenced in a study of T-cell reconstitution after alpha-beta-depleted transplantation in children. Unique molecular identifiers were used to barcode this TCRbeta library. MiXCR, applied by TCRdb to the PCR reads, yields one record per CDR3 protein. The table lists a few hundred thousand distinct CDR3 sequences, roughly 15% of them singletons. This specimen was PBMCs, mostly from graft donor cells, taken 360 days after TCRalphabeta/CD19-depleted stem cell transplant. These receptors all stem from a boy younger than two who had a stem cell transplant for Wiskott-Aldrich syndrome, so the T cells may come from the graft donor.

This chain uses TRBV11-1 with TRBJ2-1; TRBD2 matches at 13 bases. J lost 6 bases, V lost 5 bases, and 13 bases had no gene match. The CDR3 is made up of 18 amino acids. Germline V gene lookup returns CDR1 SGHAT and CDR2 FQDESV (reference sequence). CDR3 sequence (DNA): TGTGCCAGCAGCGGACACAGGGGGCGGACTAGCGGGGGCAATGAGCAGTTCTTC. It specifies CASSGHRGRTSGGNEQFF.

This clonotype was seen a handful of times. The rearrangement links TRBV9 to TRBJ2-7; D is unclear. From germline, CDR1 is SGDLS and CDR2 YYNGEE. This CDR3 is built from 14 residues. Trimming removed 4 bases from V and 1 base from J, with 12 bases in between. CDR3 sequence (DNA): TGTGCCAGCAGCCCCACGTTCGGGTCCTACGAGCAGTACTTC. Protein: CASSPTFGSYEQYF.

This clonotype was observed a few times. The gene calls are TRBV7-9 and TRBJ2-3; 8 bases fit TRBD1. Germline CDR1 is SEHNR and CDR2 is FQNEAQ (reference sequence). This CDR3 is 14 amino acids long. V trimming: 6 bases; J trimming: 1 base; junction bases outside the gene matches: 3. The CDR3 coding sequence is TGTGCCAGCAGTTGGGGACAGGGCACAGATACGCAGTATTTT. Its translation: CASSWGQGTDTQYF.

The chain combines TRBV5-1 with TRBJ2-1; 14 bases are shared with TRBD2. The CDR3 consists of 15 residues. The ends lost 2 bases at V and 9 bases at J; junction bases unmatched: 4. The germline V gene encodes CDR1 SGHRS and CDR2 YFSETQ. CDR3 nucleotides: TGCGCCAGCAGCTTCCCGGGACTAGCGGGAGCTGAGCAGTTCTTC. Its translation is CASSFPGLAGAEQFF. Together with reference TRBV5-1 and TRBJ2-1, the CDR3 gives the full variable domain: KAGVTQTPRYLIKTRGQQVTLSCSPISGHRSVSWYQQTPGQGLQFLFEYFSETQRNKGNFPGRFSGRQFSNSRSEMNVSTLELGDSALYLCASSFPGLAGAEQFFGPGTRLTVL.

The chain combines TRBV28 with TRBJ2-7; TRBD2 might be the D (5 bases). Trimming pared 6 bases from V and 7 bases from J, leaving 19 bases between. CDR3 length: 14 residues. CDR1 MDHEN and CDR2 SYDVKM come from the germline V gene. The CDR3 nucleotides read TGTGCCAGCAGCATCCCCGGGAAATCCGCGGAGCAGTACTTC. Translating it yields CASSIPGKSAEQYF.

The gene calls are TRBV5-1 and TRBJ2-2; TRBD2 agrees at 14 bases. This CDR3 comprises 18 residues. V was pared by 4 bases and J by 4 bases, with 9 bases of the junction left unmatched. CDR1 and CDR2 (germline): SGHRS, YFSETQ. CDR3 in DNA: TGCGCCAGCAGCCTCTTTGGGACTAGCGGGAGAGGCACCGGGGAGCTGTTTTTT. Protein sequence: CASSLFGTSGRGTGELFF. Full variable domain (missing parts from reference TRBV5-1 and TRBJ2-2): KAGVTQTPRYLIKTRGQQVTLSCSPISGHRSVSWYQQTPGQGLQFLFEYFSETQRNKGNFPGRFSGRQFSNSRSEMNVSTLELGDSALYLCASSLFGTSGRGTGELFFGEGSRLTVL.

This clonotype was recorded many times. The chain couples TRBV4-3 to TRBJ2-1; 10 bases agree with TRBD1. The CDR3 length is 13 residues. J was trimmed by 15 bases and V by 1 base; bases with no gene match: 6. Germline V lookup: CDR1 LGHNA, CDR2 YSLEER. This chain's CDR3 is CASSQAAGTGVFF. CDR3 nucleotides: TGCGCCAGCAGCCAAGCCGCCGGGACAGGGGTGTTCTTC.

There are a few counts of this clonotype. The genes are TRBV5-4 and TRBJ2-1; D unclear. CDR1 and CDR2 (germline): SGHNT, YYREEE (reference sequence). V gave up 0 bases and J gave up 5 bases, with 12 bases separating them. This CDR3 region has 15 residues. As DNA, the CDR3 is TGTGCCAGCAGCTTGGTCCCTCCTAAGGACAATGAGCAGTTCTTC. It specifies CASSLVPPKDNEQFF.

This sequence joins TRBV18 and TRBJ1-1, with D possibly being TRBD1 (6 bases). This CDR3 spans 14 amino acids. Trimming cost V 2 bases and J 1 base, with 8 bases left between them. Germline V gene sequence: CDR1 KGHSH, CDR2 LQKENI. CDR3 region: CASSPKGGNTEAFF. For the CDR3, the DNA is TGTGCCAGCTCACCAAAAGGGGGGAACACTGAAGCTTTCTTT.

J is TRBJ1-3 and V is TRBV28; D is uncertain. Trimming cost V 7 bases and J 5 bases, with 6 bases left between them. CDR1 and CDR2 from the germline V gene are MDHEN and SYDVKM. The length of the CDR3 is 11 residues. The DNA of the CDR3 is TGTGCCAGCATTAACAGAAACACCATATATTTT. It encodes CASINRNTIYF.

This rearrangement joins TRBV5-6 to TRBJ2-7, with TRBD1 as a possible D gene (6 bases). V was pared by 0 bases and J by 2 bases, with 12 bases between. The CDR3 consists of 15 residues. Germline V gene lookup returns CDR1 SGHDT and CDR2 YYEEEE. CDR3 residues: CASSLAPGEAYEQYF. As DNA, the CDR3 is TGTGCCAGCAGCTTGGCTCCAGGGGAAGCCTACGAGCAGTACTTC.

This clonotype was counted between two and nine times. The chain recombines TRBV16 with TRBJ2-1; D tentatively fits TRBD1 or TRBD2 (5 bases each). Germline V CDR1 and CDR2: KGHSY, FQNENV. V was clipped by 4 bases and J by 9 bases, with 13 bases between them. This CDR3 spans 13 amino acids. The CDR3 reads CASSPKGRGEQFF. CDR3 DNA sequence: TGTGCCAGCAGCCCTAAGGGACGGGGTGAGCAGTTCTTC. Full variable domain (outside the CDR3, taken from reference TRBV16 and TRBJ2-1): GEEVAQTPKHLVRGEGQKAKLYCAPIKGHSYVFWYQQVLKNEFKFLISFQNENVFDETGMPKERFSAKCLPNSPCSLEIQATKLEDSAVYFCASSPKGRGEQFFGPGTRLTVL.

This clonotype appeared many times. CDR3: CASRRQGEAFF. The CDR3 bases are TGTGCCAGCAGGCGACAGGGTGAAGCTTTCTTT. This chain uses TRBV7-9 with TRBJ1-1; 7 nucleotides align to TRBD1. The CDR3 loop spans 11 amino acids. Germline V gene data show CDR1 as SEHNR and CDR2 as FQNEAQ (reference sequence). With V trimmed by 6 bases and J by 7 bases, 2 bases remained unmatched.

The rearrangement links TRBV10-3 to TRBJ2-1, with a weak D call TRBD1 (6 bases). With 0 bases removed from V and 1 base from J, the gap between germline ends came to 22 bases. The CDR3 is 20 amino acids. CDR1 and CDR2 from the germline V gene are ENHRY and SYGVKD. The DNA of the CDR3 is TGTGCCATCAGTGAGTCGAGGGCACAGGGCCCCTCAGGGTCCTACAATGAGCAGTTCTTC. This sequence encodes CAISESRAQGPSGSYNEQFF.

The CDR3 reads CASSQESGRRQQYF. For the CDR3, the DNA is TGTGCCAGCAGCCAAGAGTCGGGACGCCGACAGCAGTACTTC. V is TRBV4-2 and J is TRBJ2-7; D assignment may be TRBD1 or TRBD2 (5 bases each). V was shortened by 0 bases and J by 8 bases, with 14 bases between the two germline ends. This CDR3 has 14 residues. Germline V gene data show CDR1 as LGHNA and CDR2 as YNFKEQ.

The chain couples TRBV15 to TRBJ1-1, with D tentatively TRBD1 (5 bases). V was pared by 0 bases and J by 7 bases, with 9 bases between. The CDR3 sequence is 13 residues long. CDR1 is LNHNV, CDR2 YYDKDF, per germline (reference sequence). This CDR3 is CATSRDRDYEAFF. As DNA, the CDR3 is TGTGCCACCAGCAGAGACAGGGACTATGAAGCTTTCTTT.

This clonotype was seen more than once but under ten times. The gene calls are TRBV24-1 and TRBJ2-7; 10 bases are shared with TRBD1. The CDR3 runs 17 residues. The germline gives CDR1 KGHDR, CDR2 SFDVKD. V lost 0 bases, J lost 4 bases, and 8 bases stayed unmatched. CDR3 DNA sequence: TGTGCCACCAGTGATTTGGAGCGGGACAGGGGCGCTTACGAGCAGTACTTC. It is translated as CATSDLERDRGAYEQYF.

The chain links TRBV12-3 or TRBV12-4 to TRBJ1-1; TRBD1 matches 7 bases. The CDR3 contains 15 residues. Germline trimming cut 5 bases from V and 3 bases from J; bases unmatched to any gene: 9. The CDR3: CASSPNRGWDTEAFF. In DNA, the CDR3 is TGTGCCAGCAGTCCAAACAGGGGTTGGGACACTGAAGCTTTCTTT.

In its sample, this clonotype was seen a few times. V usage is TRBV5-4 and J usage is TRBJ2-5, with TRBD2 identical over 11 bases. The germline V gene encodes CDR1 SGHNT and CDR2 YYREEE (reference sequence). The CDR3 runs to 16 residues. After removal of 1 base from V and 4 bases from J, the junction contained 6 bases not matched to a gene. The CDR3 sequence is CASSLYTSGSGETQYF. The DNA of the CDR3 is TGTGCCAGCAGCTTGTACACTAGCGGGAGTGGAGAGACCCAGTACTTC.

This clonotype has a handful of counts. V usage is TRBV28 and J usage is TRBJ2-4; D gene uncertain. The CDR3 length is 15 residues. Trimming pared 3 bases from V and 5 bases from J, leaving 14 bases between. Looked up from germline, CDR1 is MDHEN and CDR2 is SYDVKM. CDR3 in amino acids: CASSFSRWAENIQYF. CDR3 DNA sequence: TGTGCCAGCAGTTTTTCTCGCTGGGCCGAAAACATTCAGTACTTC.

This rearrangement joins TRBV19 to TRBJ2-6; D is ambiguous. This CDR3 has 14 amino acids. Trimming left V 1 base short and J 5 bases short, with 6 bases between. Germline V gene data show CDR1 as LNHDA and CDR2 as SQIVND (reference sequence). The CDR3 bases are TGTGCCAGTAGTATAGGGGGAAGGGCCAACGTCCTGACTTTC. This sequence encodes CASSIGGRANVLTF.

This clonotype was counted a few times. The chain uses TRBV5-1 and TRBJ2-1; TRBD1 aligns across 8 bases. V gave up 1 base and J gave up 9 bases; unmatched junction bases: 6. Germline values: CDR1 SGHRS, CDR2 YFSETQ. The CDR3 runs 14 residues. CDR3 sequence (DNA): TGCGCCAGCAGCTTGACGACAGGGGTGGGTGAGCAGTTCTTC. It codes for CASSLTTGVGEQFF.

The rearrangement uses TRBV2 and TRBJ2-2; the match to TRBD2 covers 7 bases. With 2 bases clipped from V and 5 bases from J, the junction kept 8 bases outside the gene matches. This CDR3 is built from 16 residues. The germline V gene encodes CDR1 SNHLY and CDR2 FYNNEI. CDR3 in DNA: TGTGCCAGCAGTGAACCCCCTGCGGGAGCTACCGGGGAGCTGTTTTTT. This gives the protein CASSEPPAGATGELFF. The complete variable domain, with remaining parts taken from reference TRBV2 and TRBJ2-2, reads EPEVTQTPSHQVTQMGQEVILRCVPISNHLYFYWYRQILGQKVEFLVSFYNNEISEKSEIFDDQFSVERPDGSNFTLKIRSTKLEDSAMYFCASSEPPAGATGELFFGEGSRLTVL.

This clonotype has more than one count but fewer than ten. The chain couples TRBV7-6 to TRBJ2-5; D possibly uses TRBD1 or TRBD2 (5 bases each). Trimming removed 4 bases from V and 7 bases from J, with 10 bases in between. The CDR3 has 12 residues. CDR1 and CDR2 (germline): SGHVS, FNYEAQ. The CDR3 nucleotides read TGTGCCAGCAGCTCGAGGGGCCCGACCCAGTACTTC. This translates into CASSSRGPTQYF.

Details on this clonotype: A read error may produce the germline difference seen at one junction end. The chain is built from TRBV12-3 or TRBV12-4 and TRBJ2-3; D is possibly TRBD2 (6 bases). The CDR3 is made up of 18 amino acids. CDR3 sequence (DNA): TGTGCCATCAGTTTAGGGATGAGGACTATCCCTAGCACAGATACGCAGTATTTT. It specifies CAISLGMRTIPSTDTQYF.

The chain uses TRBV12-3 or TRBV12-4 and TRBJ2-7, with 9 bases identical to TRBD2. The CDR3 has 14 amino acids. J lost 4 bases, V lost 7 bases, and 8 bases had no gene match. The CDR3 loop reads CASTRGRADYEQYF. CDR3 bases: TGTGCCAGCACTCGCGGGAGGGCCGATTACGAGCAGTACTTC.

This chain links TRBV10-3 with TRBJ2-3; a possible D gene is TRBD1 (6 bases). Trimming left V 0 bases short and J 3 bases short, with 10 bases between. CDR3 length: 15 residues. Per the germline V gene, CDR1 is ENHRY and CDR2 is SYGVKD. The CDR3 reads CAISESDSRTDTQYF. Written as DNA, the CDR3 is TGTGCCATCAGTGAGTCGGACAGTAGGACAGATACGCAGTATTTT.

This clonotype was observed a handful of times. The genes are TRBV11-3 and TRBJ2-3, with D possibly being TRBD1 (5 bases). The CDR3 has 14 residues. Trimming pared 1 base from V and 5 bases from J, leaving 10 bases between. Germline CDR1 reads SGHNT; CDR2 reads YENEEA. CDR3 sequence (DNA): TGTGCCAGCAGCTTAGGGATAACAGGAGATACGCAGTATTTT. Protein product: CASSLGITGDTQYF.

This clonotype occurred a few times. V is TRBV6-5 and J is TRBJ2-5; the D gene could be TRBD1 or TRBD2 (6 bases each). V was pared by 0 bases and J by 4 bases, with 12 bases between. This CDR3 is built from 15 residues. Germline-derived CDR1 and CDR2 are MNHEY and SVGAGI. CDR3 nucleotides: TGTGCCAGCAGTTACTCTCTGGGGGGCAGAGAGACCCAGTACTTC. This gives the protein CASSYSLGGRETQYF.

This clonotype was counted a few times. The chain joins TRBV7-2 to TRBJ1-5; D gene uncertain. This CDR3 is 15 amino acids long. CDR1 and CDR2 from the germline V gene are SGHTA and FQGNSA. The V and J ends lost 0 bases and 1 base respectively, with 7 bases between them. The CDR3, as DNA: TGTGCCAGCAGCTTAGCCGGACCCAGCAATCAGCCCCAGCATTTT. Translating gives CASSLAGPSNQPQHF.